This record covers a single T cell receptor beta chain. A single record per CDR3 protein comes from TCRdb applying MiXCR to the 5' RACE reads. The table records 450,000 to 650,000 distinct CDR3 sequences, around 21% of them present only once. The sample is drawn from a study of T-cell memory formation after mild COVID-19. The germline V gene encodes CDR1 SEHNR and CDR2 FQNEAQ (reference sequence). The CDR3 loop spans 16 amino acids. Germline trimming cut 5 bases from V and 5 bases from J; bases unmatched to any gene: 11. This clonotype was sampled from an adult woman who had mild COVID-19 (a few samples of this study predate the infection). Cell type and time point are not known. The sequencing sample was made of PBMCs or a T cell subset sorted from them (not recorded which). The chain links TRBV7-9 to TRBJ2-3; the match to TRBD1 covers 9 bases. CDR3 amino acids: CASSANHRGRRDTQYF. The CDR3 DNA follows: TGTGCCAGCAGCGCCAATCACAGGGGGCGCAGAGATACGCAGTATTTT.